The clone carrying this T cell receptor beta chain was detected once. Per germline, CDR1 SGHRS and CDR2 YFSETQ. The length of the CDR3 is 16 residues. V lost 4 bases to trimming and J lost 2 bases; unmatched junction nucleotides: 6. This sample was taken from a study of blood T cell repertoires in COVID-19. Looking at the study overall: The United States, Italy and Spain were the sources of the acute and convalescent COVID-19 samples. T cells, B-cell-depleted T cells, or PBMCs supplied cDNA or gDNA.

Original analysis: Amplification of reference gene primers was used by the study to estimate nucleated cell counts. The assay was immunoSEQ multiplex PCR, and TCRdb's table has in-frame clones only and misses some. That table is the source of V, J and clone size, and D and trimming were worked out from the DNA. Here the sample spans about 140,000 clones, approximately 90% being singletons. This receptor was identified in a human donor in a cohort sampled during active COVID-19. The sample comprised peripheral blood. This sequence joins TRBV5-1 and TRBJ2-6, with TRBD1 identical over 7 bases. CDR3 sequence: CASSPRTGAGANVLTF. In DNA form, the CDR3 reads TGCGCCAGCAGCCCCCGGACAGGAGCTGGGGCCAACGTCCTGACTTTC.